Below are 22 T cell receptor beta chains sequenced from a single sample in a study of T cell changes during pregnancy in multiple sclerosis. Generated by immunoSEQ multiplex PCR, the TCRdb table keeps only in-frame clones and is missing some. The sample yields 34,000 or so clones, just over 90% seen once. The sequencing used peripheral blood, collected in the second trimester of pregnancy. These receptors all come from a female donor in good health, enrolled as a control in a pregnancy study.

The rearrangement joins TRBV6-5 to TRBJ1-6; D remains ambiguous. The V and J ends lost 6 bases and 7 bases respectively, with 16 bases between them. The CDR3 consists of 15 residues. Germline CDR1 and CDR2: MNHEY and SVGAGI. The CDR3 coding sequence is TGTGCCAGCAGGGATGCAGAGGGTCGGAATTCACCCCTCCACTTT. Translation: CASRDAEGRNSPLHF.

The chain joins TRBV6-4 to TRBJ2-3, with a weak D call TRBD2 (5 bases). Germline CDR1 and CDR2: MRHNA and SNTAGT. The CDR3 is 15 residues long. V shed 4 bases and J shed 0 bases, with 11 bases lying between them. The CDR3 protein is CASSALAESTDTQYF. The CDR3 coding sequence is TGTGCCAGCAGTGCGCTAGCTGAGAGCACAGATACGCAGTATTTT.

This CDR3 reads CASSKDRGDTEAFF. CDR3 in DNA: TGTGCCAGCTCAAAGGACAGGGGTGACACTGAAGCTTTCTTT. V and J are TRBV18 and TRBJ1-1; 9 nucleotides match TRBD1. CDR3 length equals 14 residues. Losses at the gene ends were 5 bases for V and 3 bases for J; bases not matched to a gene: 4. Germline V gives CDR1 KGHSH, CDR2 LQKENI.

In this sample, this clone turned up once. The gene calls are TRBV18 and TRBJ1-2, with TRBD1 identical over 8 bases. The ends lost 6 bases at V and 1 base at J; junction bases unmatched: 10. The CDR3 is 16 residues long. In germline, CDR1 is KGHSH, CDR2 LQKENI. The CDR3 DNA reads as TGTGCCAGCTCTTCGACAGGACAGGGAATTAACTATGGCTACACCTTC. It encodes CASSSTGQGINYGYTF.

The J gene is TRBJ2-7, the V gene TRBV5-6; 9 nucleotides line up with TRBD1. Trimming took 3 bases from V and 0 from J; bases not matched to a gene: 1. The length of the CDR3 is 14 residues. Germline V lookup: CDR1 SGHDT, CDR2 YYEEEE. In DNA form, the CDR3 reads TGTGCCAGCAGCTGGGGACAGGGCTCCTACGAGCAGTACTTC. The encoded protein is CASSWGQGSYEQYF.

This clone was picked up one time. This sequence joins TRBV2 and TRBJ1-4; possibly TRBD1 for D (6 bases). The CDR3 is made up of 13 amino acids. Trimming took off 6 bases at V and 8 bases at J, with 13 bases between the two ends. Germline V lookup: CDR1 SNHLY, CDR2 FYNNEI. The CDR3 sequence: CASSGTTQEKLFF. CDR3 nucleotides: TGTGCCAGCAGCGGGACAACCCAAGAAAAACTGTTTTTT.

This clone has just one count. V gene TRBV5-6 combines with J gene TRBJ2-5, with unresolved D. The J call may be incorrect, as the DNA end agrees better with TRBJ2-7. CDR1 is SGHDT and CDR2 is YYEEEE in the germline V gene. The CDR3 runs to 13 residues. The CDR3 loop reads CASSLAATYEQYF. In DNA form, the CDR3 reads TGTGCCAGCAGCTTGGCCGCCACCTACGAGCAGTACTTC.

This rearrangement joins TRBV25-1 to TRBJ1-4, with TRBD1 matching over 7 bases. The CDR3 runs 16 residues. V trimming: 3 bases; J trimming: 8 bases; junction bases outside the gene matches: 12. The V gene's germline CDR1 is MGHDK and CDR2 SYGVNS. The chain's CDR3 is CASSDLTGRFGEKLFF. CDR3 DNA: TGTGCCAGCAGTGATTTGACAGGGAGATTTGGCGAAAAACTGTTTTTT.

A remark on this clone: Mismatch with germline at one junction end may stem from a read error. The chain uses TRBV19 and TRBJ2-7, with D maybe TRBD2 (5 bases). The CDR3 sequence is 12 residues long. The germline V gene encodes CDR1 LNHDA and CDR2 SQIVND (reference sequence). CDR3 residues: CATLAANYEQCF. The CDR3 bases are TGTGCCACCCTAGCAGCGAACTACGAGCAGTGCTTC.

The genes are TRBV5-8 and TRBJ2-7, with D perhaps TRBD1 (6 bases). The CDR3 has 13 residues. Per germline, CDR1 SGHTS and CDR2 YDEGEE. The V and J ends lost 2 bases and 2 bases respectively, with 8 bases between them. CDR3 region: CASSFGQTYEQYF. The CDR3 DNA sequence: TGTGCCAGCAGCTTTGGACAGACCTACGAGCAGTACTTC.

This rearrangement joins TRBV5-1 to TRBJ1-4; D is ambiguous. CDR1 SGHRS and CDR2 YFSETQ come from the germline V gene. CDR3 length: 16 amino acids. V lost 3 bases to trimming and J lost 1 base, with 13 bases between them. CDR3 sequence: CASSSGEQLTNEKLFF. The CDR3 coding sequence is TGCGCCAGCAGCTCCGGCGAACAGCTAACTAATGAAAAACTGTTTTTT. The full variable domain, its missing parts supplied by reference TRBV5-1 and TRBJ1-4, is KAGVTQTPRYLIKTRGQQVTLSCSPISGHRSVSWYQQTPGQGLQFLFEYFSETQRNKGNFPGRFSGRQFSNSRSEMNVSTLELGDSALYLCASSSGEQLTNEKLFFGSGTQLSVL.

The chain recombines TRBV4-1 with TRBJ1-5; D not resolved. V was cut by 0 bases and J by 9 bases, with 9 bases left in between. The CDR3 spans 13 residues. Germline assignment: CDR1 MGHRA and CDR2 YSYEKL. For the CDR3, the DNA is TGCGCCAGCAGCCAAGATCGGAGGACGCCCCAGCATTTT. Amino acid sequence: CASSQDRRTPQHF.

The chain carries TRBV4-3 and TRBJ1-2; D is ambiguous. CDR3 length equals 15 residues. V lost 4 bases, J lost 0 bases, and 12 bases lay in between. CDR1 and CDR2 (germline): LGHNA, YSLEER. The CDR3 coding sequence is TGCGCCAGCAGCCCTCGTGGCAGTGCTAACTATGGCTACACCTTC. Translated, it gives CASSPRGSANYGYTF.

Comment on this clone: The same CDR3 can be traced to other DNA sequences in this sample. The chain carries TRBV6-1 and TRBJ2-5, with 11 positions matching TRBD2. Unmatched junction bases numbered 2, after V lost 3 bases and J lost 2 bases. The CDR3 is 15 residues long. Germline V gene lookup returns CDR1 MNHNS and CDR2 SASEGT. CDR3 amino acids: CASSELAGGQETQYF. As DNA, the CDR3 is TGTGCCAGCAGTGAGCTAGCGGGAGGTCAAGAGACCCAGTACTTC.

The V gene is TRBV5-1, the J gene TRBJ2-7; TRBD1 aligns across 11 bases. CDR3 length: 15 residues. Germline CDR1 reads SGHRS; CDR2 reads YFSETQ. V lost 2 bases and J lost 7; bases outside the gene matches: 8. The CDR3 DNA reads as TGCGCCAGCAGCTTACCGGGACAGGGGGAGGGTGAGCAGTACTTC. Residues: CASSLPGQGEGEQYF. Full variable domain (remainder filled in from reference TRBV5-1 and TRBJ2-7): KAGVTQTPRYLIKTRGQQVTLSCSPISGHRSVSWYQQTPGQGLQFLFEYFSETQRNKGNFPGRFSGRQFSNSRSEMNVSTLELGDSALYLCASSLPGQGEGEQYFGPGTRLTVT.

The chain uses TRBV25-1 and TRBJ1-4; possible D gene TRBD1, 5 bases. The CDR3 runs to 15 residues. The germline CDR1 and CDR2 sequences are MGHDK and SYGVNS. Deletions cut 6 bases from V and 8 bases from J, with 19 bases between. CDR3: CASRPQGNPGEKLFF. Here the CDR3 DNA reads TGTGCCAGCAGACCCCAGGGAAACCCTGGGGAAAAACTGTTTTTT. Looking up the rest from reference TRBV25-1 and TRBJ1-4 gives the full variable domain: EADIYQTPRYLVIGTGKKITLECSQTMGHDKMYWYQQDPGMELHLIHYSYGVNSTEKGDLSSESTVSRIRTEHFPLTLESARPSHTSQYLCASRPQGNPGEKLFFGSGTQLSVL.

The rearrangement joins TRBV5-1 to TRBJ2-7, with 10 positions matching TRBD2. Germline V lookup: CDR1 SGHRS, CDR2 YFSETQ. The CDR3 runs 14 residues. Trimming removed 5 bases from V and 2 bases from J; junction bases left unmatched: 4. The CDR3 bases are TGCGCCAGCAGTGGGGGACTAGCGCCCTACGAGCAGTACTTC. Translated, it gives CASSGGLAPYEQYF.

This chain connects TRBV29-1 to TRBJ2-7; 7 positions match TRBD1. CDR1 is SQVTM, CDR2 ANQGSEA, per germline. The ends lost 4 bases at V and 1 base at J; junction bases unmatched: 13. The CDR3 length is 16 residues. The CDR3: CSVGAPEQGKSYEQYF. CDR3 in DNA: TGCAGCGTTGGAGCCCCGGAACAGGGGAAGTCCTACGAGCAGTACTTC.

Here the CDR3 DNA reads TGTGCCAGCAGCTCCACGCCCCGGACAGGGCTGGGGAATGAGCAGTTCTTC. Its protein is CASSSTPRTGLGNEQFF. The chain couples TRBV7-3 to TRBJ2-1; 8 bases match TRBD1. CDR3 length: 17 amino acids. Per the germline V gene, CDR1 is SGHTA and CDR2 is FQGTGA. The V gene end was trimmed by 4 bases and the J gene end by 7 bases; junction bases not matched to a gene: 15.

The chain combines TRBV18 with TRBJ2-2; TRBD1 agrees at 8 bases. In germline, CDR1 is KGHSH, CDR2 LQKENI. V lost 1 base to trimming and J lost 5 bases; unmatched junction nucleotides: 3. The CDR3 runs 15 residues. The CDR3 region is CASSPLGTGTGELFF. CDR3 bases: TGTGCCAGCTCACCACTGGGGACAGGAACCGGGGAGCTGTTTTTT.

The chain joins TRBV2 to TRBJ2-7, with 7 bases that match TRBD1. Germline CDR1 and CDR2: SNHLY and FYNNEI. The CDR3 is 14 amino acids. The trim removed 8 bases at V and 0 bases at J, leaving 7 bases unmatched. The CDR3 loop is CASATDRASYEQYF. The CDR3 DNA follows: TGTGCCAGCGCTACCGACAGGGCCTCCTACGAGCAGTACTTC.

The gene calls are TRBV6-5 and TRBJ1-6, with TRBD1 matching 8 bases. CDR1 MNHEY and CDR2 SVGAGI come from the germline V gene. This CDR3 is 14 amino acids long. J was trimmed by 10 bases and V by 4 bases; bases with no gene match: 6. CDR3 region: CASSWGTGGSPLHF. For the CDR3, the DNA is TGTGCCAGCAGTTGGGGGACAGGAGGATCACCCCTCCACTTT.